One and the same sample provided the 4 T cell receptor beta chains below, sequenced in a study of CD8 T cells in Susac syndrome. Roughly 0.45 to 1 ug RNA was reverse transcribed with random hexamers. Each CDR3 protein is one row after TCRdb ran MiXCR on the immunoSEQ multiplex PCR reads. The sample lists some 200,000 distinct CDR3 sequences; around nine tenths were seen once. Sequencing input: CD4+ T cells from PBMCs. The origin of the receptors is a human donor with Susac syndrome.

In this sample, this clonotype turned up once. This chain links TRBV7-9 with TRBJ1-1; D remains ambiguous. The germline V gene has CDR1 SEHNR and CDR2 FQNEAQ (reference sequence). Trimming took 3 bases from V and 4 from J, leaving 9 bases between them. CDR3 length: 13 residues. The CDR3 DNA sequence: TGTGCCAGCAGCTTGACGGTGGCCACTGAAGCTTTCTTT. Translated: CASSLTVATEAFF.

The rearrangement joins TRBV18 to TRBJ2-7; D is possibly TRBD2 (5 bases). Trimming shortened V by 3 bases and J by 4 bases, and 7 bases separated the two germline ends. The CDR3 runs to 12 residues. From germline, CDR1 is KGHSH and CDR2 LQKENI. CDR3 amino acids: CASSPEGYEQYF. CDR3 nucleotide sequence: TGTGCCAGCTCACCTGAGGGTTACGAGCAGTACTTC.

This clonotype appeared once. The V gene is TRBV10-3, the J gene TRBJ1-1; 8 nucleotides align to TRBD1. This CDR3 is built from 14 residues. Germline V lookup: CDR1 ENHRY, CDR2 SYGVKD. V trimming: 5 bases; J trimming: 2 bases; junction bases outside the gene matches: 4. This chain's CDR3 is CAISNRGENTEAFF. In DNA, the CDR3 is TGTGCCATCAGTAACAGGGGGGAAAACACTGAAGCTTTCTTT.

This clonotype showed up just once. The rearrangement links TRBV7-3 to TRBJ2-3, with unresolved D. The CDR3 has 15 residues. Per the germline V gene, CDR1 is SGHTA and CDR2 is FQGTGA. Trimming left V 2 bases short and J 1 base short, with 10 bases between. CDR3 bases: TGTGCCAGCAGCTTATACGGCATCCGCACAGATACGCAGTATTTT. Amino acid sequence: CASSLYGIRTDTQYF.